The next 18 T cell receptor beta chains were all read from a single sample in a study of blood T cell repertoires in COVID-19. Produced via immunoSEQ multiplex PCR; TCRdb's table is partial and in-frame only. The sample yields 150,000 to 250,000 clones, around 90% seen once. Sequences were obtained from PBMCs or T cells enriched from blood (not recorded which). The receptors come from a woman in her 30s who had recovered from COVID-19.

This chain links TRBV28 with TRBJ2-1; 12 bases are a match to TRBD2. Germline V gene lookup returns CDR1 MDHEN and CDR2 SYDVKM. This CDR3 has 14 residues. V lost 6 bases and J lost 9; bases outside the gene matches: 6. CDR3 amino acids: CASSLAGGPSEQFF. The CDR3 DNA reads as TGTGCCAGCAGCCTAGCGGGAGGGCCCAGTGAGCAGTTCTTC.

This chain uses TRBV10-3 with TRBJ1-1, with 7 bases matching TRBD1. The CDR3 covers 15 residues. Germline assignment: CDR1 ENHRY and CDR2 SYGVKD. V lost 4 bases and J lost 0; bases outside the gene matches: 5. CDR3: CAISGETGMNTEAFF. The CDR3 DNA reads TGTGCCATCAGTGGGGAGACAGGGATGAACACTGAAGCTTTCTTT.

This clone was observed a handful of times. The chain links TRBV5-6 to TRBJ2-3, with a tentative D call TRBD2 (6 bases). The CDR3 is 13 residues long. V was pared by 3 bases and J by 6 bases, with 11 bases between. Germline V gene data show CDR1 as SGHDT and CDR2 as YYEEEE. DNA of the CDR3: TGTGCCAGCAGCTGGGGAGGATCCGATACGCAGTATTTT. Translating it yields CASSWGGSDTQYF.

This clone is a singleton in its sample. The chain uses TRBV19 and TRBJ1-5, with a possible D match to TRBD1 (6 bases). Germline CDR1 LNHDA, CDR2 SQIVND (reference sequence). The V end was cut by 6 bases, the J end by 0 bases, with 12 bases between. The CDR3 length is 15 residues. The CDR3 region is CASRGHDNSNQPQHF. CDR3 in DNA: TGTGCCAGTAGGGGACACGACAATAGCAATCAGCCCCAGCATTTT.

The CDR3, as DNA: TGCGCCAGCAGCCCCACAGGGGGCTCGGCAGATACGCAGTATTTT. It specifies CASSPTGGSADTQYF. The V call is TRBV5-1, the J call TRBJ2-3; TRBD1 matches 9 bases. V gave up 4 bases and J gave up 4 bases; unmatched junction bases: 7. This CDR3 is built from 15 residues. Germline CDR1 is SGHRS and CDR2 is YFSETQ.

This clone was seen only a few times. The chain couples TRBV4-1 to TRBJ1-1; 7 bases match TRBD1. The CDR3 has 17 amino acids. The V gene's germline CDR1 is MGHRA and CDR2 YSYEKL. V lost 3 bases and J lost 3; bases outside the gene matches: 13. In DNA, the CDR3 is TGCGCCAGCAGCCAGGACTCGGGAGAGGGGGCGGACACTGAAGCTTTCTTT. Its protein is CASSQDSGEGADTEAFF.

This clone occurred once. This chain uses TRBV5-8 with TRBJ2-7; D not certain. The ends were cut back, 4 bases at V and 6 bases at J, with 11 bases in the middle. Germline loops: CDR1 SGHTS, CDR2 YDEGEE. The CDR3 spans 12 residues. Here the CDR3 reads CASSPQWSEQYF. As DNA, the CDR3 is TGTGCCAGCAGCCCCCAATGGAGCGAGCAGTACTTC.

The chain joins TRBV18 to TRBJ2-7; the D is unclear. V gave up 6 bases and J gave up 0 bases, with 6 bases separating them. The CDR3 runs to 12 residues. The germline CDR1 and CDR2 sequences are KGHSH and LQKENI. The CDR3 DNA is TGTGCCAGCTCGTCCAGCTCCTACGAGCAGTACTTC. Residues: CASSSSSYEQYF. The full variable domain, its missing parts supplied by reference TRBV18 and TRBJ2-7, is NAGVMQNPRHLVRRRGQEARLRCSPMKGHSHVYWYRQLPEEGLKFMVYLQKENIIDESGMPKERFSAEFPKEGPSILRIQQVVRGDSAAYFCASSSSSYEQYFGPGTRLTVT.

This clone occurred once. J is TRBJ2-1 and V is TRBV7-9, with 8 bases identical to TRBD2. CDR3 length: 16 amino acids. Germline V CDR1 and CDR2: SEHNR, FQNEAQ (reference sequence). J was trimmed by 4 bases and V by 5 bases; bases with no gene match: 10. In nucleotides, the CDR3 is TGTGCCAGCAGCCCCCCGGGACTAGAACTTTACAATGAGCAGTTCTTC. It specifies CASSPPGLELYNEQFF.

CDR3 DNA sequence: TGTGCCAGCAGCACCCGGGGGGCCGTAGAGACCCAGTACTTC. As protein: CASSTRGAVETQYF. V gene TRBV11-2 combines with J gene TRBJ2-5; D is perhaps TRBD2 (7 bases). V lost 5 bases and J 4 bases, leaving 14 bases between the germline ends. Germline lookup yields CDR1 SGHAT and CDR2 FQNNGV. The CDR3 sequence is 14 residues long.

The chain links TRBV11-2 to TRBJ1-4; 7 bases line up with TRBD1. The CDR3 is 14 amino acids. V lost 5 bases to trimming and J lost 4 bases; unmatched junction nucleotides: 4. Germline V gives CDR1 SGHAT, CDR2 FQNNGV. The CDR3 protein is CASSPGQNNEKLFF. The CDR3 region has the DNA TGTGCCAGCAGCCCGGGACAGAATAATGAAAAACTGTTTTTT.

This chain links TRBV28 with TRBJ1-2; 7 bases map to TRBD1. Unmatched junction bases numbered 10, after V lost 3 bases and J lost 6 bases. The CDR3 extends over 15 amino acids. The germline CDR1 and CDR2 sequences are MDHEN and SYDVKM. The CDR3 DNA follows: TGTGCCAGCAGTTTCCGTGGGCAGGGGGTCAATGGCTACACCTTC. It codes for CASSFRGQGVNGYTF.

This chain connects TRBV6-1 to TRBJ1-1; D is perhaps TRBD1 (5 bases). The V gene's germline CDR1 is MNHNS and CDR2 SASEGT. The CDR3 spans 14 residues. Trimming pared 0 bases from V and 4 bases from J, leaving 9 bases between. The CDR3 DNA follows: TGTGCCAGCAGTGAAGCCGGGGGTGCCACTGAAGCTTTCTTT. Protein sequence: CASSEAGGATEAFF.

This clone came up many times. The V and J genes are TRBV7-3 and TRBJ2-1, with D perhaps matching TRBD2 (6 bases). This CDR3 region has 16 residues. Germline CDR1 and CDR2: SGHTA and FQGTGA. Trimming cost V 2 bases and J 6 bases, with 17 bases left between them. The CDR3 spells CASSLGPSVAGNEQFF. The CDR3 DNA follows: TGTGCCAGCAGCTTAGGGCCTAGCGTAGCCGGCAATGAGCAGTTCTTC.

V usage is TRBV7-9 and J usage is TRBJ1-5, with 7 bases lining up with TRBD1. CDR1 is SEHNR, CDR2 FQNEAQ, per germline (reference sequence). This CDR3 comprises 14 residues. The trim removed 5 bases at V and 3 bases at J, leaving 4 bases unmatched. For the CDR3, the DNA is TGTGCCAGCAGCCCTGGACAGGACAATCAGCCCCAGCATTTT. As protein: CASSPGQDNQPQHF.

This clone was picked up a small number of times. The chain has TRBV30 and TRBJ1-1, with D perhaps TRBD1 (5 bases). Per the germline V gene, CDR1 is GTSNPN and CDR2 is SVGIG (reference sequence). Trimming removed 4 bases from V and 5 bases from J, with 14 bases in between. This CDR3 is built from 13 residues. The CDR3 sequence is CAWTQDSLTEAFF. CDR3 DNA sequence: TGTGCCTGGACCCAAGACAGTCTTACTGAAGCTTTCTTT.

The rearrangement uses TRBV10-3 and TRBJ2-3; D might be TRBD1 (6 bases). Germline CDR1 reads ENHRY; CDR2 reads SYGVKD. Trimming took off 2 bases at V and 4 bases at J, with 10 bases between the two ends. The CDR3 contains 14 residues. Here the CDR3 reads CAISEGGRADTQYF. CDR3 nucleotide sequence: TGTGCCATCAGTGAGGGGGGCAGGGCAGATACGCAGTATTTT.

The gene calls are TRBV6-5 and TRBJ1-1, with D tentatively TRBD1 (5 bases). The V end lost 5 bases, the J end lost 0 bases, and 13 bases lay between the germline ends. Germline CDR1 is MNHEY and CDR2 is SVGAGI. This CDR3 contains 15 residues. This CDR3 reads CASSQGEGMNTEAFF. CDR3 sequence (DNA): TGTGCCAGCAGTCAGGGTGAAGGAATGAACACTGAAGCTTTCTTT.